This TCR beta chain was identified during a study of cytomegalovirus exposure and HLA in healthy donors. The PCR was carried out with 60 Vbeta primers and 13 Jbeta primers. The repertoire was sequenced with immunoSEQ multiplex PCR; TCRdb's copy has only in-frame clones and lacks some. The sample has some 170,000 clones; around 80% are singletons. The V segment lost 2 bases and the J segment 1 base; nucleotides outside the gene matches: 6. The CDR3 is 15 amino acids. Germline values: CDR1 GTSNPN, CDR2 SVGIG (reference sequence). Sequenced sample: PBMCs. This chain connects TRBV30 to TRBJ2-3; 7 positions agree with TRBD2. This TCR derives from a girl aged 10-17 years in good health and CMV-seropositive. The CDR3 spells CAWSKGGSGTDTQYF. CDR3 nucleotide sequence: TGTGCCTGGAGTAAAGGCGGGAGTGGCACAGATACGCAGTATTTT.